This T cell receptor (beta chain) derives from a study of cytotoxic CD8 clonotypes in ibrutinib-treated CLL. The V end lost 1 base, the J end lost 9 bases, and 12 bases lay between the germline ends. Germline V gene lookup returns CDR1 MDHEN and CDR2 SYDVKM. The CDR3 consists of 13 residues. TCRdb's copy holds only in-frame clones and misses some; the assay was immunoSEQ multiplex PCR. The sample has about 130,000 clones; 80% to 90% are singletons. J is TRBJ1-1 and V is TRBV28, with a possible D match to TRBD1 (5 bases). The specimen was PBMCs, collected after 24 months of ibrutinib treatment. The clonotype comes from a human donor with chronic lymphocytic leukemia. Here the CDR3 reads CASSLSQTVKAFF. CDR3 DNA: TGTGCCAGCAGTTTATCCCAGACAGTAAAAGCTTTCTTT.